This T cell receptor (beta chain) was recorded in a study of blood T cell repertoires in COVID-19. Study information: Sources were T cells, B-cell-depleted T cells, or PBMCs; the material itself was cDNA or gDNA.

Clones were read by immunoSEQ multiplex PCR, and TCRdb kept only the in-frame ones, dropping some. This sample has some 190,000 clones, with 80% to 90% found just once. Germline CDR1 and CDR2: SGHTA and FQGNSA. V was shortened by 5 bases and J by 4 bases, with 12 bases between the two germline ends. The CDR3 is 13 residues long. The rearrangement uses TRBV7-2 and TRBJ2-7, with TRBD2 as a possible D gene (6 bases). The sequencing sample was made of peripheral blood. The sequence was collected from a man between 18 and 29 years old with active or convalescent COVID-19. CDR3 DNA: TGTGCCAGCAGCATCGGGACTCAATACGAGCAGTACTTC. It codes for CASSIGTQYEQYF.